This T cell receptor beta chain was sequenced for a study of STAT5B mutations in CD4+ large granular lymphocyte leukemia. General study findings and limits: Data were not HLA-matched across samples. Patient CD4-sorted repertoires looked more clonal than healthy CD4+ repertoires, even without putative leukemic clones.

A word on this clone: Its target is unknown.

This table comes from immunoSEQ multiplex PCR, and its TCRdb copy is limited to in-frame clones, with some not included. The sample shows 20,000 to 25,000 clones, about 80% of them seen only once. The ends were cut back, 4 bases at V and 12 bases at J, with 13 bases in the middle. Germline V gene lookup returns CDR1 DFQATT and CDR2 SNEGSKA (reference sequence). The CDR3 has 11 amino acids. The source is a human donor in good health. The chain couples TRBV20-1 to TRBJ2-1, with a possible D match to TRBD2 (6 bases). Sequencing was performed on CD4+ T cells from blood buffy coats. CDR3 amino acids: CSAIREIGQFF. As DNA, the CDR3 is TGCAGTGCTATACGGGAGATCGGGCAGTTCTTC.